Below, one T cell receptor (beta chain) is given with its context. V was trimmed by 3 bases and J by 7 bases, leaving 18 bases between them. The germline gives CDR1 MNHEY, CDR2 SMNVEV (reference sequence). The CDR3 has 15 amino acids. The naive CD8 subset, CD45RO-negative cells positively selected for CCR7, excluded terminally differentiated effector memory CD45RA+ cells. The data were obtained in a study of shared clonotypes between healthy human individuals. Repertoires were generated with immunoSEQ multiplex PCR, while TCRdb's copy carries only in-frame clones and drops some. The sample shows hundreds of thousands of clones, roughly 96% of them seen only once.

The chain employs TRBV27 and TRBJ1-2; tentative D call: TRBD1 (5 bases). Sequenced material: naive CD8+ T cells sorted from blood. This receptor was identified in a woman in her twenties or thirties in good health. The CDR3 protein is CASSFSTGGFLGYTF. The CDR3 DNA is TGTGCCAGCAGTTTTTCTACTGGGGGATTCCTTGGCTACACCTTC.